Below, 26 T cell receptor beta chains from the same sample are listed, as sequenced in a study of cytomegalovirus exposure and HLA in healthy donors (dated by TCRdb to the late 2010s). The library relied on the immunoSEQ multiplex PCR assay. Sourced from immuneACCESS, this table was stored by TCRdb with only in-frame sequences that have V and J called. A share of the clones is absent; for the studies checked, an unresolved V gene accounts for under half, and the remainder has no known explanation. The sample table shows 55,000 to 70,000 clones, and roughly 91% are seen once. The top ten clones comprise approximately 2.1% of the sample. Source material: PBMCs. The receptors shown here come from a woman under 40 in good health and CMV-seronegative.

The genes are TRBV6-5 and TRBJ2-6; maybe TRBD2 (5 bases). The V gene's germline CDR1 is MNHEY and CDR2 SVGAGI. Trimming cost V 8 bases and J 4 bases, with 12 bases left between them. There are 14 residues in the CDR3. The CDR3, as DNA: TGTGCCAGCCTTATTCGGGAAGGGGCCAACGTCCTGACTTTC. Protein product: CASLIREGANVLTF.

This chain joins TRBV7-2 and TRBJ2-3, with 11 positions matching TRBD1. Per germline, CDR1 SGHTA and CDR2 FQGNSA. The CDR3 consists of 15 residues. V shed 4 bases and J 0 bases; nucleotides not matched to a gene: 0. CDR3 amino acids: CASSWTGGSTDTQYF. As DNA, the CDR3 is TGTGCCAGCAGCTGGACAGGGGGCAGCACAGATACGCAGTATTTT.

This chain connects TRBV11-3 to TRBJ1-1; 7 nucleotides match TRBD1. V was pared by 7 bases and J by 0 bases, with 5 bases of the junction left unmatched. This CDR3 is built from 14 residues. In germline, CDR1 is SGHNT, CDR2 YENEEA. This chain's CDR3 is CASKQGQMNTEAFF. CDR3 nucleotide sequence: TGTGCCAGCAAACAGGGACAGATGAACACTGAAGCTTTCTTT.

With regard to this clone: At one of its ends the junction is not consistent with the germline gene, which may arise from a read error. The chain recombines TRBV13 with TRBJ2-1; 10 nucleotides align to TRBD2. CDR1 PRHDT and CDR2 FYEKMQ come from the germline V gene (reference sequence). The CDR3 loop spans 17 amino acids. The CDR3 spells CAGSPILSSGSTYEQFF. Written as DNA, the CDR3 is TGTGCCGGCAGCCCCATCCTATCTAGCGGGAGTACGTATGAGCAGTTCTTC.

CDR3 residues: CASSEIPAADRGPYNEQFF. In DNA, the CDR3 is TGTGCCAGCAGTGAAATTCCAGCCGCCGACAGGGGGCCCTACAATGAGCAGTTCTTC. The chain is built from TRBV6-1 and TRBJ2-1, with TRBD1 identical over 10 bases. The V segment lost 2 bases and the J segment 2 bases; nucleotides outside the gene matches: 12. Germline CDR1 reads MNHNS; CDR2 reads SASEGT. The CDR3 is made up of 19 amino acids.

This clone was seen a handful of times. The genes are TRBV11-1 and TRBJ1-3; 9 nucleotides agree with TRBD1. The germline V gene encodes CDR1 SGHAT and CDR2 FQDESV (reference sequence). V shed 5 bases, J shed 0 bases, and the junction held 2 bases outside the gene matches. This CDR3 spans 15 amino acids. The CDR3 region is CASSDRGSSGNTIYF. For the CDR3, the DNA is TGTGCCAGCAGCGACAGGGGGAGCTCTGGAAACACCATATATTTT. Full variable domain (outside the CDR3, taken from reference TRBV11-1 and TRBJ1-3): EAEVAQSPRYKITEKSQAVAFWCDPISGHATLYWYRQILGQGPELLVQFQDESVVDDSQLPKDRFSAERLKGVDSTLKIQPAELGDSAMYLCASSDRGSSGNTIYFGEGSWLTVV.

The chain is built from TRBV7-2 and TRBJ2-3; D perhaps matches TRBD2 (7 bases). There are 15 residues in the CDR3. Germline V gene sequence: CDR1 SGHTA, CDR2 FQGNSA. V lost 8 bases and J lost 7, with 22 bases in between. This CDR3 reads CASGRGTFEIYTQYF. The CDR3 nucleotides read TGTGCCAGCGGGAGGGGGACTTTCGAAATTTATACGCAGTATTTT.

Comments on this clone: A read error is likely, as this CDR3 ends without the conserved phenylalanine or tryptophan. This chain links TRBV6-1 with TRBJ2-7, with TRBD2 identical over 7 bases. This CDR3 contains 14 residues. The trim removed 7 bases at V and 1 base at J, leaving 7 bases unmatched. The germline V gene encodes CDR1 MNHNS and CDR2 SASEGT. CDR3 sequence (DNA): TGTGCCAGCACCACCCGGGACTATTCCTACGAGCAGTACCTC. Protein sequence: CASTTRDYSYEQYL.

J is TRBJ2-3 and V is TRBV10-3, with 11 bases fitting TRBD2. This CDR3 has 13 residues. The V gene end was trimmed by 9 bases and the J gene end by 1 base; junction bases not matched to a gene: 0. From germline, CDR1 is ENHRY and CDR2 SYGVKD. The CDR3 coding sequence is TGTGCCATTAGCGGGGGGGGCACAGATACGCAGTATTTT. Translated, it gives CAISGGGTDTQYF.

V usage is TRBV4-1 and J usage is TRBJ2-4; D unresolved. The V end was cut by 1 base, the J end by 2 bases, with 9 bases between. CDR3 length: 15 residues. CDR1 and CDR2 from the germline V gene are MGHRA and YSYEKL. CDR3 protein: CASSQADLSKNIQYF. The DNA of the CDR3 is TGCGCCAGCAGCCAAGCCGACTTGTCCAAAAACATTCAGTACTTC.

This chain joins TRBV10-1 and TRBJ2-5; D might be TRBD1 (5 bases). Between the trimmed V and J ends, which lost 8 bases and 5 bases, there was a span of 15 bases. Germline V lookup: CDR1 WNHNN, CDR2 SYGVQD (reference sequence). The CDR3 runs to 13 residues. CDR3 sequence (DNA): TGCGCCAGCTCAGGGCGCCGTGCGGAGACCCAGTACTTC. This gives the protein CASSGRRAETQYF.

The chain has TRBV30 and TRBJ2-7; 8 bases agree with TRBD1. After removal of 0 bases from V and 3 bases from J, the junction contained 4 bases not matched to a gene. The length of the CDR3 is 14 residues. Per germline, CDR1 GTSNPN and CDR2 SVGIG (reference sequence). This chain's CDR3 is CAWSVQGVNYEQYF. In nucleotides, the CDR3 is TGTGCCTGGAGTGTACAGGGGGTAAACTACGAGCAGTACTTC.

The chain joins TRBV6-1 to TRBJ2-4; no reliable D call. The CDR3 runs 13 residues. V dropped 1 base and J dropped 7 bases, with 8 bases sitting between them. Looked up from germline, CDR1 is MNHNS and CDR2 is SASEGT. The CDR3 nucleotides are TGTGCCAGCAGTGAAGGGTGGAGTAACATTCAGTACTTC. Its protein is CASSEGWSNIQYF.

This chain connects TRBV30 to TRBJ1-2, with D hard to call. This CDR3 comprises 12 residues. Germline V lookup: CDR1 GTSNPN, CDR2 SVGIG (reference sequence). Deletions cut 3 bases from V and 3 bases from J, with 8 bases between. The CDR3 bases are TGTGCCTGGAGGGCGGGGTACTATGGCTACACCTTC. This codes for CAWRAGYYGYTF.

This sequence joins TRBV5-1 and TRBJ1-1, with TRBD1 identical over 7 bases. This CDR3 spans 14 amino acids. Germline values: CDR1 SGHRS, CDR2 YFSETQ. V lost 5 bases, J lost 3 bases, and 7 bases stayed unmatched. The CDR3 coding sequence is TGCGCCAGCAGGAGGGACGACAGGGACACTGAAGCTTTCTTT. Protein product: CASRRDDRDTEAFF.

J is TRBJ1-1 and V is TRBV11-2; 7 positions agree with TRBD1. V dropped 5 bases and J dropped 8; count of bases not matched to a gene: 14. The CDR3 totals 15 residues. CDR1 SGHAT and CDR2 FQNNGV come from the germline V gene. The DNA of the CDR3 is TGTGCCAGCAGCCCAACGAGGGGGCGCTACGTGGAAGCTTTCTTT. Its translation is CASSPTRGRYVEAFF.

J is TRBJ2-3 and V is TRBV7-2, with D unresolved. Between the trimmed V and J ends, which lost 1 base and 4 bases, there was a span of 12 bases. The CDR3 contains 15 residues. Germline V lookup: CDR1 SGHTA, CDR2 FQGNSA. The CDR3 nucleotides read TGTGCCAGCAGCTTAGTTTCCAATGAGGCAGATACGCAGTATTTT. Amino acids: CASSLVSNEADTQYF.

The chain recombines TRBV5-1 with TRBJ2-1, with 9 nucleotides matching TRBD2. The germline gives CDR1 SGHRS, CDR2 YFSETQ. The CDR3 runs 15 residues. After removal of 4 bases from V and 4 bases from J, the junction contained 6 bases not matched to a gene. The CDR3 is CASSPSGATYNEQFF. In nucleotides, the CDR3 is TGCGCCAGCAGCCCTAGCGGGGCCACTTACAATGAGCAGTTCTTC.

The chain employs TRBV4-3 and TRBJ1-1, with D possibly TRBD1 on 6 matching bases. CDR1 and CDR2 from the germline V gene are LGHNA and YSLEER. This CDR3 comprises 16 residues. The ends were cut back, 1 base at V and 0 bases at J, with 12 bases in the middle. The CDR3 DNA sequence: TGCGCCAGCAGCCAAGGATCGGCAGGGGTGAACACTGAAGCTTTCTTT. Amino acid sequence: CASSQGSAGVNTEAFF.

CDR3 residues: CASSPMTGPNEQFF. CDR3 coding DNA: TGTGCCAGCAGCCCGATGACAGGGCCCAATGAGCAGTTCTTC. The genes are TRBV4-2 and TRBJ2-1; 7 nucleotides line up with TRBD1. J was trimmed by 6 bases and V by 4 bases; bases with no gene match: 6. CDR1 and CDR2 from the germline V gene are LGHNA and YNFKEQ. The CDR3 has 14 amino acids.

The CDR3 DNA reads TGTGCCAGCAGCCCAGAGGGGGTCGCAGATACGCAGTATTTT. Translated: CASSPEGVADTQYF. The V gene is TRBV11-2, the J gene TRBJ2-3, with D maybe TRBD1 (6 bases). Trimming stripped 5 bases from V and 4 bases from J, with 13 bases between. Germline V gene data show CDR1 as SGHAT and CDR2 as FQNNGV. The CDR3 is 14 residues long.

The gene calls are TRBV5-4 and TRBJ2-2, with D possibly being TRBD2 (7 bases). This CDR3 is 16 amino acids long. CDR1 is SGHNT and CDR2 is YYREEE in the germline V gene (reference sequence). V was shortened by 4 bases and J by 0 bases, with 13 bases between the two germline ends. The CDR3 DNA reads TGTGCCAGCAGCCCCGGGGGGCGGACGAACACCGGGGAGCTGTTTTTT. It encodes CASSPGGRTNTGELFF.

This sequence joins TRBV6-5 and TRBJ2-3; TRBD2 agrees at 8 bases. In germline, CDR1 is MNHEY, CDR2 SVGAGI. The J segment lost 1 base and the V segment lost 6 bases, leaving 3 bases of the junction unmatched. The CDR3 has 14 amino acids. The CDR3 nucleotides read TGTGCCAGCAGAGCGGGGGTCGGCACAGATACGCAGTATTTT. Amino acids: CASRAGVGTDTQYF.

This chain connects TRBV19 to TRBJ2-2, with D perhaps TRBD1 (6 bases). Per the germline V gene, CDR1 is LNHDA and CDR2 is SQIVND (reference sequence). The CDR3 consists of 14 residues. Trimming removed 7 bases at V and 3 bases at J, with 12 bases between. For the CDR3, the DNA is TGTGCCAGTAAACAGGGTTCTGACACCGGGGAGCTGTTTTTT. Protein product: CASKQGSDTGELFF.

The chain uses TRBV6-1 and TRBJ2-7, with 8 nucleotides matching TRBD1. CDR3 length: 12 residues. Trimming cost V 10 bases and J 5 bases; bases outside gene matches: 7. From germline, CDR1 is MNHNS and CDR2 SASEGT. Here the CDR3 reads CATKTGVNEQYF. CDR3 bases: TGTGCCACCAAGACAGGGGTCAACGAGCAGTACTTC.

The CDR3 nucleotides are TGTGCCAGCAGTGAAGCCGGGACTAGGGCGGGCAATGAGCAGTTCTTC. Translation: CASSEAGTRAGNEQFF. V usage is TRBV6-4 and J usage is TRBJ2-1; 8 bases align to TRBD2. Germline V CDR1 and CDR2: MRHNA, SNTAGT. V lost 3 bases and J lost 6; bases outside the gene matches: 10. This CDR3 has 16 residues.